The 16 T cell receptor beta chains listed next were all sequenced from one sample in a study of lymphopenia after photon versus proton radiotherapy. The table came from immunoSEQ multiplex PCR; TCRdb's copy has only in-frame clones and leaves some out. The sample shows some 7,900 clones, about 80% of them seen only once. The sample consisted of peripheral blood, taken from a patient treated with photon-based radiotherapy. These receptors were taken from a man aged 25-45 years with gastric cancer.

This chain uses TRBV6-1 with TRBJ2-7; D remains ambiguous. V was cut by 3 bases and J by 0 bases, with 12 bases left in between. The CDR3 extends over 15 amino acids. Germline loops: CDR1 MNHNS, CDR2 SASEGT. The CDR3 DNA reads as TGTGCCAGCAGTGATCACAGTCCCTTCTCCTACGAGCAGTACTTC. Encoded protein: CASSDHSPFSYEQYF.

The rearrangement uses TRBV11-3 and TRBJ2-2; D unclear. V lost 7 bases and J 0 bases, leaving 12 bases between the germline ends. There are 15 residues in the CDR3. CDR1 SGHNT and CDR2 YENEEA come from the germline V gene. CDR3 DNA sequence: TGTGCCAGCACCACATCACCAGCGAACACCGGGGAGCTGTTTTTT. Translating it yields CASTTSPANTGELFF. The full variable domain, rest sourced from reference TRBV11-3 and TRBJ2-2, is EAGVVQSPRYKIIEKKQPVAFWCNPISGHNTLYWYLQNLGQGPELLIRYENEEAVDDSQLPKDRFSAERLKGVDSTLKIQPAELGDSAVYLCASTTSPANTGELFFGEGSRLTVL.

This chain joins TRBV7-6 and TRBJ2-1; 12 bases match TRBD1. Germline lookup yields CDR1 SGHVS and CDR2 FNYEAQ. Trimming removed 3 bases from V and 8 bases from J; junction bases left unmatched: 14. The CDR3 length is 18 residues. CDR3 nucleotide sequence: TGTGCCAGCAGCTTGGGAGGTTATGGGACAGGGGGCGGCGATGAGCAGTTCTTC. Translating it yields CASSLGGYGTGGGDEQFF.

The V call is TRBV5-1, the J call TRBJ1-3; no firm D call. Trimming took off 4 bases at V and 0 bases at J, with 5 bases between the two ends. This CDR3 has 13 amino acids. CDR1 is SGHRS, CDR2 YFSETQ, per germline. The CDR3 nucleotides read TGCGCCAGCAGCGGAAACTCTGGAAACACCATATATTTT. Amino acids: CASSGNSGNTIYF.

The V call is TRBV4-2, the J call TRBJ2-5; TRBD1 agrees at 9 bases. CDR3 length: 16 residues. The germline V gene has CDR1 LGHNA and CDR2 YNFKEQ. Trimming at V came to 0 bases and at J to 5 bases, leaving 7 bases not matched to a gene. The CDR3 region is CASSQDTGQGEETQYF. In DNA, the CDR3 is TGTGCCAGCAGCCAAGATACGGGACAGGGAGAGGAGACCCAGTACTTC.

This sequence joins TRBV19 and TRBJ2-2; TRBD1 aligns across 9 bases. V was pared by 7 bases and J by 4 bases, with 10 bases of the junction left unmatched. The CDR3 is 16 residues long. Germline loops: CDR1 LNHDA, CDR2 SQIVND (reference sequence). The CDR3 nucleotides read TGTGCCAGTATTCCACCGGGACAGGGTCTCACCGGGGAGCTGTTTTTT. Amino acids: CASIPPGQGLTGELFF.

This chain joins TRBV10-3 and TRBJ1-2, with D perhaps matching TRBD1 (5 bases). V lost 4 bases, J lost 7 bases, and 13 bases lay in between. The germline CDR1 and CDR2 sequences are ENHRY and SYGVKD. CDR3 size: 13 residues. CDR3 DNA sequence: TGTGCCATCAGTGCCGGGACTGAACTTGGCTACACCTTC. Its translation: CAISAGTELGYTF.

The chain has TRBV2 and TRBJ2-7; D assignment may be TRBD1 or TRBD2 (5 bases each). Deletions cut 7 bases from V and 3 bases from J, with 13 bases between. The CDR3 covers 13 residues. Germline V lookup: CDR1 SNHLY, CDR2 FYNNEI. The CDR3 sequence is CASTGTYFYEQYF. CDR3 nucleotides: TGTGCCAGCACCGGGACCTACTTCTACGAGCAGTACTTC.

CDR3 in amino acids: CASSLEPMGDTQYF. The CDR3 bases are TGTGCCAGCAGCTTAGAACCCATGGGAGATACGCAGTATTTT. The rearrangement links TRBV11-3 to TRBJ2-3, with D uncertain. There are 14 residues in the CDR3. V was cut by 0 bases and J by 5 bases, with 9 bases left in between. Germline V lookup: CDR1 SGHNT, CDR2 YENEEA.

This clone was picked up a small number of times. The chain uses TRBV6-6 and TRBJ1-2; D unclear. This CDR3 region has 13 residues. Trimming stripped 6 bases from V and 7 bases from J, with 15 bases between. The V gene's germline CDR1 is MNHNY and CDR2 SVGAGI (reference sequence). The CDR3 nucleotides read TGTGCCAGCAGACGTTTGGGTCTTGGTGGCTACACCTTC. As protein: CASRRLGLGGYTF.

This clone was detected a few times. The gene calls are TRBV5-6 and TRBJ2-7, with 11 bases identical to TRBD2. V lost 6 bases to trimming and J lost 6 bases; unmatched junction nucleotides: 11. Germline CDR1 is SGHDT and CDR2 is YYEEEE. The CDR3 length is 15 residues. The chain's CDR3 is CASIPWELAGVEQYF. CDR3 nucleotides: TGTGCCAGCATCCCTTGGGAACTAGCGGGAGTCGAGCAGTACTTC.

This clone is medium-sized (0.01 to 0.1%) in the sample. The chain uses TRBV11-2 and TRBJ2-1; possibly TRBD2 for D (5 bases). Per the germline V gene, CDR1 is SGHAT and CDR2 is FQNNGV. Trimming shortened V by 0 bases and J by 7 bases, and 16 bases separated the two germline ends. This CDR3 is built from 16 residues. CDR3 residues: CASSLDVRELGNEQFF. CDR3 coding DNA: TGTGCCAGCAGCTTAGACGTGAGGGAGTTGGGGAATGAGCAGTTCTTC.

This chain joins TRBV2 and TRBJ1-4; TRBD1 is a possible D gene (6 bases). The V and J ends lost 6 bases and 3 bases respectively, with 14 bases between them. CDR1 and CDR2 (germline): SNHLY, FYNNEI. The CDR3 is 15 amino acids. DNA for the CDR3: TGTGCCAGCAGCGTCCGGGACACTCCTAATGAAAAACTGTTTTTT. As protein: CASSVRDTPNEKLFF.

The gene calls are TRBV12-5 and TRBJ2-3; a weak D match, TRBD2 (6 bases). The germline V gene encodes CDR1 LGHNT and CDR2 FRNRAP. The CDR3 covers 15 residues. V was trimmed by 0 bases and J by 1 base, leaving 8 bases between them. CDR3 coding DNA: TGTGCTAGTGGTTTGGTAACGGGGGGCACAGATACGCAGTATTTT. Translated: CASGLVTGGTDTQYF.

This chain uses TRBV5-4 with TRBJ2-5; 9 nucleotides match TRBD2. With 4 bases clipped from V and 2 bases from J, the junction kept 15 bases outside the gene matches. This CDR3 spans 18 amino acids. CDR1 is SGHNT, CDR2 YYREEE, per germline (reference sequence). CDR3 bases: TGTGCCAGCAGCGGGGGTGCGGGAGGGCCTCCCTTGCAAGAGACCCAGTACTTC. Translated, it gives CASSGGAGGPPLQETQYF. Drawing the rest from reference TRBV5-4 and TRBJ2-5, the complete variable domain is ETGVTQSPTHLIKTRGQQVTLRCSSQSGHNTVSWYQQALGQGPQFIFQYYREEENGRGNFPPRFSGLQFPNYSSELNVNALELDDSALYLCASSGGAGGPPLQETQYFGPGTRLLVL.

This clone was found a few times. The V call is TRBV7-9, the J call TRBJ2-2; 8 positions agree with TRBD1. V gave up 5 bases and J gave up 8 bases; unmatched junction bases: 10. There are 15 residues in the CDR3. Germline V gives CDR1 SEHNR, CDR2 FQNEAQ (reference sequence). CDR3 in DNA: TGTGCCAGCAGCGATAAAGGGGACAGGTCAGGGGAGCTGTTTTTT. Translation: CASSDKGDRSGELFF.